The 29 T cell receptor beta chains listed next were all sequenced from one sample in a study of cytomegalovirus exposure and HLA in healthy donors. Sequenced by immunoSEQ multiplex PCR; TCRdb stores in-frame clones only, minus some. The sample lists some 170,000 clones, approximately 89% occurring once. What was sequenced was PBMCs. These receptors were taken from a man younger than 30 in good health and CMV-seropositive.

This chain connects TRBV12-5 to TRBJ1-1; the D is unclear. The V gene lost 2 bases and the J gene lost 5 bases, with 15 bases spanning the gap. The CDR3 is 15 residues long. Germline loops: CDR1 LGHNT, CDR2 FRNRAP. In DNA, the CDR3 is TGTGCTAGTGGTTTGCAATACTCCGGTTGGACTGAAGCTTTCTTT. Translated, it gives CASGLQYSGWTEAFF.

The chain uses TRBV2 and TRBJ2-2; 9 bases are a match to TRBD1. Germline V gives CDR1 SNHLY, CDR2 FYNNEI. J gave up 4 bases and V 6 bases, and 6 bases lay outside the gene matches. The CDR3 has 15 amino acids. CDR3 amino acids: CASRRTGEGTGELFF. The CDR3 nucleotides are TGTGCCAGCAGACGGACAGGGGAGGGCACCGGGGAGCTGTTTTTT.

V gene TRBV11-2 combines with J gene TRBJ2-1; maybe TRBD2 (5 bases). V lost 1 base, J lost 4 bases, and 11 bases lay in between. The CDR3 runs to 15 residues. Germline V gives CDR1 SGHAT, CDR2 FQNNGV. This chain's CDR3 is CASSLGASLYNEQFF. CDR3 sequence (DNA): TGTGCCAGCAGCTTAGGGGCTAGCCTGTACAATGAGCAGTTCTTC.

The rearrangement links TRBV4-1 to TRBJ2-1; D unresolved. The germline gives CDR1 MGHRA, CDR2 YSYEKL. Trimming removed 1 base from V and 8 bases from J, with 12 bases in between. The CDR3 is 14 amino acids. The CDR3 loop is CASSQVISIHEQFF. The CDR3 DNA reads TGCGCCAGCAGCCAAGTTATCAGTATCCATGAGCAGTTCTTC.

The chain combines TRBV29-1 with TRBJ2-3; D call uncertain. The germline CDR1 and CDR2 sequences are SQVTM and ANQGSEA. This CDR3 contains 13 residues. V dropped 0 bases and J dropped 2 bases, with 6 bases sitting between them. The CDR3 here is CSVEEGHTDTQYF. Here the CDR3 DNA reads TGCAGCGTTGAAGAGGGCCACACAGATACGCAGTATTTT.

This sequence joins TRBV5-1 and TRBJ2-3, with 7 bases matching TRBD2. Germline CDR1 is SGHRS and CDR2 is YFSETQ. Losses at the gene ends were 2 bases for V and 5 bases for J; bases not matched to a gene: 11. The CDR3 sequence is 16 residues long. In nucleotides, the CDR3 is TGCGCCAGCAGCTTTACGGGGGGTAGGGCCAGAGATACGCAGTATTTT. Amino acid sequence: CASSFTGGRARDTQYF. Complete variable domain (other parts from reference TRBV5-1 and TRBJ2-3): KAGVTQTPRYLIKTRGQQVTLSCSPISGHRSVSWYQQTPGQGLQFLFEYFSETQRNKGNFPGRFSGRQFSNSRSEMNVSTLELGDSALYLCASSFTGGRARDTQYFGPGTRLTVL.

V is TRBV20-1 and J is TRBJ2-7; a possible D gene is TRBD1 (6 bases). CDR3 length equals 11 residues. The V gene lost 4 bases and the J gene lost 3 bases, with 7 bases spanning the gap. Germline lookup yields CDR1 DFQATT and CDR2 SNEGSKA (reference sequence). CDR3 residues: CSAKQGYEQYF. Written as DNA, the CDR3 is TGCAGTGCTAAACAGGGCTACGAGCAGTACTTC.

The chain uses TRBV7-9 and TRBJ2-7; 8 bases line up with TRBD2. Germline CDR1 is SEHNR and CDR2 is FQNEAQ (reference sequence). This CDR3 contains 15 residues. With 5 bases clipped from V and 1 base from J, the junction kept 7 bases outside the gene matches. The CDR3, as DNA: TGTGCCAGCAGCCCCCGTAGCGGGGCATCCTACGAGCAGTACTTC. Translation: CASSPRSGASYEQYF. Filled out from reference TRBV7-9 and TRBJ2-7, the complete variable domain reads DTGVSQNPRHKITKRGQNVTFRCDPISEHNRLYWYRQTLGQGPEFLTYFQNEAQLEKSRLLSDRFSAERPKGSFSTLEIQRTEQGDSAMYLCASSPRSGASYEQYFGPGTRLTVT.

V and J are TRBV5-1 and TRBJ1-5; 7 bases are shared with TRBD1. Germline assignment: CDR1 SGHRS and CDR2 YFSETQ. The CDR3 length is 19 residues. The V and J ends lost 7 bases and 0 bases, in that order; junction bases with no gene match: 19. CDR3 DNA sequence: TGCGCCAGCTACCTAGAAGGACAGGCAGAATTAGATAGCAATCAGCCCCAGCATTTT. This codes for CASYLEGQAELDSNQPQHF.

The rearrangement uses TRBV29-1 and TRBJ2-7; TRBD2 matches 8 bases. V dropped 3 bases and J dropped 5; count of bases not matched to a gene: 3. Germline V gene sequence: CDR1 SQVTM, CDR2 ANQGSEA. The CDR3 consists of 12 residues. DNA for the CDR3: TGCAGCGTTGAGATTAGCGGGGACGAGCAGTACTTC. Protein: CSVEISGDEQYF.

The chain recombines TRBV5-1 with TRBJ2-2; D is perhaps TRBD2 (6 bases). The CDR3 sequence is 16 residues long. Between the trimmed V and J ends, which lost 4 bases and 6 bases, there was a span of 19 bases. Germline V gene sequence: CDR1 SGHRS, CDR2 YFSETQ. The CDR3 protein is CASSASPWTTAGELFF. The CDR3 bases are TGCGCCAGCAGCGCGTCTCCATGGACTACGGCCGGGGAGCTGTTTTTT.

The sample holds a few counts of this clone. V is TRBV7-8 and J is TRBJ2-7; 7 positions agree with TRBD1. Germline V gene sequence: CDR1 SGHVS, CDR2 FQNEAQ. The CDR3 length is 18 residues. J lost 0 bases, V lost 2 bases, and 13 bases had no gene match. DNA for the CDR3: TGTGCCAGCAGCTTATGGCCGCGACAGGGTCAGAGCTCCTACGAGCAGTACTTC. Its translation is CASSLWPRQGQSSYEQYF.

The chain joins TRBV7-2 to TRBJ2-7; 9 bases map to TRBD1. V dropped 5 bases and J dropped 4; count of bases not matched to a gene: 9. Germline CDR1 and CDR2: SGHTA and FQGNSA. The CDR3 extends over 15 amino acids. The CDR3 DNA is TGTGCCAGCAGCGAGTCGGGACAGGGACCATACGAGCAGTACTTC. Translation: CASSESGQGPYEQYF.

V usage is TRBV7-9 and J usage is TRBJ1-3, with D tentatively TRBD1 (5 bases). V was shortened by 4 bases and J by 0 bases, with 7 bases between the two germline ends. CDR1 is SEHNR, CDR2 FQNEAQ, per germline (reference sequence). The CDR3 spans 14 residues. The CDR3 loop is CASSSQDSGNTIYF. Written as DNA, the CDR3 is TGTGCCAGCAGCTCACAGGACTCTGGAAACACCATATATTTT.

CDR3 coding DNA: TGTGCCAGCAGTGAATGGACTAGCGGCATATCCTACAATGAGCAGTTCTTC. This codes for CASSEWTSGISYNEQFF. The V call is TRBV6-1, the J call TRBJ2-1, with TRBD2 matching 10 bases. V was pared by 2 bases and J by 1 base, with 5 bases of the junction left unmatched. CDR3 length: 17 amino acids. The germline V gene encodes CDR1 MNHNS and CDR2 SASEGT.

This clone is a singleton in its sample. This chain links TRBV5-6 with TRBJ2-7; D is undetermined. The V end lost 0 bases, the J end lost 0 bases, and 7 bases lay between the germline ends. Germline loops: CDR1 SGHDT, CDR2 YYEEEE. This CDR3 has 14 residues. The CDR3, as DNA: TGTGCCAGCAGCTTGGGGAGTCGCTCCTACGAGCAGTACTTC. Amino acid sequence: CASSLGSRSYEQYF. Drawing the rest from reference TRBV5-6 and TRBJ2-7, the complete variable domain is DAGVTQSPTHLIKTRGQQVTLRCSPKSGHDTVSWYQQALGQGPQFIFQYYEEEERQRGNFPDRFSGHQFPNYSSELNVNALLLGDSALYLCASSLGSRSYEQYFGPGTRLTVT.

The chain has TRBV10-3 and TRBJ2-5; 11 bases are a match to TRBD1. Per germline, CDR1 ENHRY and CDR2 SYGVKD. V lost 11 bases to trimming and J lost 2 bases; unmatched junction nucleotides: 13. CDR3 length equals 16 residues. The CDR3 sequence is CAAAGQGGRFQETQYF. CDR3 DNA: TGTGCCGCGGCGGGACAGGGGGGACGCTTTCAAGAGACCCAGTACTTC.

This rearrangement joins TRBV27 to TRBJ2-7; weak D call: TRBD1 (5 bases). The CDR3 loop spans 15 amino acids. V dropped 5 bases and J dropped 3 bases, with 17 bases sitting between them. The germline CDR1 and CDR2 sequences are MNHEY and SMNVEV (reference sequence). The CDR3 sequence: CASSSRTRLDYEQYF. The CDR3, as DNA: TGTGCCAGCAGTAGCAGGACACGGTTAGACTACGAGCAGTACTTC.

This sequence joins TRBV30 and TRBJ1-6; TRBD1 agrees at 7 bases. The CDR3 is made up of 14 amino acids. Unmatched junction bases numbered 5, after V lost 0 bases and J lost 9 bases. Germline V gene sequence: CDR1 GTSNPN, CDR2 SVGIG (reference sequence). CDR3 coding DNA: TGTGCCTGGAGTGTGCCAGGGGGATCTTCACCCCTCCACTTT. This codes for CAWSVPGGSSPLHF. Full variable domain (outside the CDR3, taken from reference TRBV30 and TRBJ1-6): SQTIHQWPATLVQPVGSPLSLECTVEGTSNPNLYWYRQAAGRGLQLLFYSVGIGQISSEVPQNLSASRPQDRQFILSSKKLLLSDSGFYLCAWSVPGGSSPLHFGNGTRLTVT.

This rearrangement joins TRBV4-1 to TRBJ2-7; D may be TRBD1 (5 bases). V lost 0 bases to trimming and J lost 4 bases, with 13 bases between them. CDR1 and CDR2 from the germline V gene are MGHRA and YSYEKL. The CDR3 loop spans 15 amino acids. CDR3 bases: TGCGCCAGCAGCCAAGATCTCCCTCAGGGATACGAGCAGTACTTC. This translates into CASSQDLPQGYEQYF.

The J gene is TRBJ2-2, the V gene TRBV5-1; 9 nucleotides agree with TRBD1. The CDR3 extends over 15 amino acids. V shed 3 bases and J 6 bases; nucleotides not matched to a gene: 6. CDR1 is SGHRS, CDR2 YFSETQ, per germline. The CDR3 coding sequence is TGCGCCAGCAGCTGGGACAGGGTAGGCGCCGGGGAGCTGTTTTTT. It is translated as CASSWDRVGAGELFF.

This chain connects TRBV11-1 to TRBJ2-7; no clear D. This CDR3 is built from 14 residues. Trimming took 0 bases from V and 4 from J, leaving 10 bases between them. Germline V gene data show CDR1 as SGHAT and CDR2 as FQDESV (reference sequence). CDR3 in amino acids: CASSLAWSGYEQYF. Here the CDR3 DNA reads TGTGCCAGCAGCTTAGCGTGGTCCGGGTACGAGCAGTACTTC.

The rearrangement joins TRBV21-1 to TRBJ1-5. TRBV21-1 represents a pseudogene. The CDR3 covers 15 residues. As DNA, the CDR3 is TGTGCCAGCAGCGCCCAGGGAGGTGGCAATCAGCCCCAGCATTTT. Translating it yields CASSAQGGGNQPQHF.

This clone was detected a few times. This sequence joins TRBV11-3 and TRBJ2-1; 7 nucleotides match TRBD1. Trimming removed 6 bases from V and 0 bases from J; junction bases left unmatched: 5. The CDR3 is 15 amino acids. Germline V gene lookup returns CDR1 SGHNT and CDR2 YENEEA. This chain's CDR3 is CASSPGTASYNEQFF. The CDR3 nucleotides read TGTGCCAGCAGTCCTGGGACAGCCTCCTACAATGAGCAGTTCTTC.

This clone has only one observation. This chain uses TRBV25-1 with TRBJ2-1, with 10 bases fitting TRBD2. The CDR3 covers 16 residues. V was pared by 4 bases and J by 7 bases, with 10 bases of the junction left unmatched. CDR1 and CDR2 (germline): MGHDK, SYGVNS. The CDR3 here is CASSARAGGLSNEQFF. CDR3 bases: TGTGCCAGCAGTGCCCGAGCGGGGGGGCTATCAAATGAGCAGTTCTTC.

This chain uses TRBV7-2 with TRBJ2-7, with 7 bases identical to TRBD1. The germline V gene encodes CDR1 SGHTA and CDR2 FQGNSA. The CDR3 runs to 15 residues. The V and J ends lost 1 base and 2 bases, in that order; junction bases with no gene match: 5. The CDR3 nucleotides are TGTGCCAGCAGCTTAGAGCGACAGGGTGCCTACGAGCAGTACTTC. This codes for CASSLERQGAYEQYF.

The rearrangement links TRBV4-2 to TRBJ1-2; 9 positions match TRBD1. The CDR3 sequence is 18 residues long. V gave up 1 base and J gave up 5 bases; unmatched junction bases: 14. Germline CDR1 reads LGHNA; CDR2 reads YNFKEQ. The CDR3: CASSQGAPVQGATYGYTF. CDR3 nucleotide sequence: TGTGCCAGCAGCCAAGGGGCCCCCGTACAGGGGGCGACTTATGGCTACACCTTC.

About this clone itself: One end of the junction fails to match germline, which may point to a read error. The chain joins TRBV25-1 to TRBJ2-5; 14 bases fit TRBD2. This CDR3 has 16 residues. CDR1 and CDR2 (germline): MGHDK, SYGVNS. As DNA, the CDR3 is TGTGCCAGCAGTCGGACTAGCGGGAGGAAACAAGGGACCCAGTACTTC. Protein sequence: CASSRTSGRKQGTQYF.

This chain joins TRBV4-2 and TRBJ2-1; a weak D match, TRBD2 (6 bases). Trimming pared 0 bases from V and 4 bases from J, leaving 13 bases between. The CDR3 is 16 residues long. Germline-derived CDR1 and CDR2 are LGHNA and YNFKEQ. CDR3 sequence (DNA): TGTGCCAGCAGCCAAGATCATCCTAGCGCATACAATGAGCAGTTCTTC. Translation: CASSQDHPSAYNEQFF.